This T cell receptor (beta chain) was documented in a study of identical twins. Study-level findings and limits: Abundant beta clonotypes from cord blood had fewer insertions, unlike memory repertoires, which showed none. The authors drew conclusions from cross-sectional statistical analysis rather than following the same donors.

MiXCR was run by TCRdb on the 5' RACE reads, yielding one entry per CDR3 protein. The table records a few hundred thousand distinct CDR3 sequences, 9.6% of them present only once. Trimming cost V 4 bases and J 8 bases; bases outside gene matches: 14. CDR3 length equals 16 residues. In germline, CDR1 is SGHNT, CDR2 YENEEA. Everyone who gave samples was a healthy Caucasian. This clonotype showed up just a few times. No antigen is known for it. The same sample was also studied in work on yellow fever vaccine responses in identical twins. That source notes: The T cell response to vaccination in identical twins was reportedly partly convergent and partly personalized.

The chain joins TRBV11-3 to TRBJ2-3; TRBD1 matches 8 bases. The sequenced sample consisted of PBMCs. The TCR comes from a woman under 30 in good health. CDR3 residues: CASSSDRGWLGGTQYF. The CDR3 DNA reads TGTGCCAGCAGCTCCGACAGGGGTTGGCTGGGGGGTACGCAGTATTTT.